The 17 T cell receptor beta chains given below trace back to one sample, sequenced in a study of T cells in Graves' hyperthyroidism and ophthalmopathy. There were TCR beta CDR3 regions amplified from RNA transcripts. A set of HTBI primers served as the primers for a first-round RT-PCR of the TCR CDR3. TCRdb re-analysed the multiplex PCR reads in MiXCR, keeping a single row per CDR3 protein. The data show roughly 400,000 distinct CDR3 sequences, around 16% seen once. The material sequenced was blood. The receptors stem from a woman aged 18-35 years with Graves' hyperthyroidism that later progressed to Graves' ophthalmopathy.

This clonotype was counted many times. The genes are TRBV20-1 and TRBJ2-3, with TRBD2 matching 11 bases. Germline trimming cut 4 bases from V and 4 bases from J; bases unmatched to any gene: 7. CDR3 length: 15 residues. CDR1 DFQATT and CDR2 SNEGSKA come from the germline V gene (reference sequence). CDR3 loop: CSATILAGAADTQYF. The CDR3 DNA reads as TGCAGTGCTACCATACTAGCGGGAGCGGCAGATACGCAGTATTTT.

The J gene is TRBJ1-6, the V gene TRBV6-1, with D perhaps matching TRBD1 (5 bases). There are 14 residues in the CDR3. The germline V and J ends were trimmed by 3 bases and 7 bases, with 10 bases remaining between them. Germline V gives CDR1 MNHNS, CDR2 SASEGT. This CDR3 reads CASSDVGTNSPLHF. The CDR3 coding sequence is TGTGCCAGCAGTGATGTAGGGACCAATTCACCCCTCCACTTT.

This clonotype was detected ten times or more. The rearrangement links TRBV20-1 to TRBJ1-5; 7 positions match TRBD1. Germline V lookup: CDR1 DFQATT, CDR2 SNEGSKA (reference sequence). Germline trimming cut 3 bases from V and 5 bases from J; bases unmatched to any gene: 7. This CDR3 is built from 14 residues. The CDR3 is CSASTGARDQPQHF. CDR3 in DNA: TGCAGTGCTAGCACAGGGGCCAGGGATCAGCCCCAGCATTTT.

A word on this clonotype: Given a much more abundant clone one base away, this may be a read error. The rearrangement links TRBV20-1 to TRBJ2-7; possibly TRBD1 for D (5 bases). The CDR3 is 14 amino acids. Per the germline V gene, CDR1 is DFQATT and CDR2 is SNEGSKA (reference sequence). Here the CDR3 DNA reads TGCAGTGCTAACGACCCAGGGTGGGGCTACGAGCTGTACTTC. This sequence encodes CSANDPGWGYELYF.

This clonotype was found many times. The V call is TRBV20-1, the J call TRBJ1-2, with D perhaps TRBD1 (5 bases). There are 13 residues in the CDR3. Germline CDR1 is DFQATT and CDR2 is SNEGSKA (reference sequence). Trimming removed 3 bases at V and 6 bases at J, with 14 bases between. CDR3: CSARRGGVDGYTF. In DNA form, the CDR3 reads TGCAGTGCTAGGAGGGGAGGGGTGGATGGCTACACCTTC.

The chain has TRBV4-1 and TRBJ1-2; 11 bases line up with TRBD1. Unmatched junction bases numbered 9, after V lost 0 bases and J lost 3 bases. CDR3 size: 18 residues. Per germline, CDR1 MGHRA and CDR2 YSYEKL. CDR3 region: CASSQDRARTGGYYGYTF. The CDR3 DNA sequence: TGCGCCAGCAGCCAAGATAGGGCGAGGACAGGGGGCTACTATGGCTACACCTTC.

The table lists this clonotype with a few counts. This chain uses TRBV7-9 with TRBJ2-1; 8 bases align to TRBD2. J lost 7 bases, V lost 11 bases, and 13 bases had no gene match. Germline V gene sequence: CDR1 SEHNR, CDR2 FQNEAQ (reference sequence). CDR3 size: 14 residues. CDR3 sequence reads: CAQGREGLTNEQFF. CDR3 nucleotide sequence: TGTGCCCAGGGACGGGAGGGCCTTACTAATGAGCAGTTCTTC.

A word on this clonotype: A much larger clone lies one base from this, so it may be a read error. The V call is TRBV20-1, the J call TRBJ2-1; perhaps TRBD2 as D (5 bases). V lost 0 bases to trimming and J lost 5 bases, with 8 bases between them. Germline V CDR1 and CDR2: DFQATT, SNEGSKA (reference sequence). The CDR3 is 13 amino acids. The CDR3 loop is CSARDPGNNEQFF. In nucleotides, the CDR3 is TGCAGTGCTAGAGATCCGGGGAACAATGAGCAGTTCTTC.

This chain joins TRBV27 and TRBJ2-5; D gene uncertain. There are 13 residues in the CDR3. Per the germline V gene, CDR1 is MNHEY and CDR2 is SMNVEV (reference sequence). V was clipped by 0 bases and J by 4 bases, with 6 bases between them. The CDR3 bases are TGTGCCAGCAGTTTATCGTGGGGAGAGACCCAGTACTTC. Translating gives CASSLSWGETQYF.

This clonotype appeared many times. The chain links TRBV3-1 to TRBJ2-5, with 9 bases fitting TRBD2. The CDR3 sequence is 19 residues long. J lost 1 base, V lost 0 bases, and 12 bases had no gene match. Looked up from germline, CDR1 is LGHDT and CDR2 is YNNKEL (reference sequence). The CDR3 DNA follows: TGTGCCAGCAGCCAAGATCTGGGACTAGCCCTGACGTTCCAAGAGACCCAGTACTTC. Its translation is CASSQDLGLALTFQETQYF.

This clonotype was detected many times. The rearrangement links TRBV6-2 or TRBV6-3 to TRBJ1-1; D gene unclear. Germline V CDR1 and CDR2: MNHEY, SVGEGT. CDR3 length: 19 amino acids. V lost 6 bases and J lost 1, with 27 bases in between. The CDR3 region has the DNA TGTGCCAGCAGGAGTACTTTAGGAGTAAGTTTAAGAGAGAACACTGAAGCTTTCTTT. This codes for CASRSTLGVSLRENTEAFF.

The chain joins TRBV15 to TRBJ1-4; D might be TRBD1 (5 bases). The V and J ends lost 2 bases and 0 bases respectively, with 10 bases between them. This CDR3 has 16 amino acids. Germline CDR1 reads LNHNV; CDR2 reads YYDKDF (reference sequence). The CDR3: CATSRTTGATNEKLFF. In DNA form, the CDR3 reads TGTGCCACCAGCAGAACTACGGGGGCAACTAATGAAAAACTGTTTTTT.

This clonotype has at least ten counts. V gene TRBV6-1 combines with J gene TRBJ2-3, with 7 bases aligning to TRBD2. Germline V lookup: CDR1 MNHNS, CDR2 SASEGT. The V segment lost 2 bases and the J segment 5 bases; nucleotides outside the gene matches: 7. The CDR3 covers 15 residues. CDR3 DNA sequence: TGTGCCAGCAGTGAATACGGTTGGGGGGGAGATACGCAGTATTTT. Translation gives CASSEYGWGGDTQYF.

This clonotype was counted at least ten times. The J gene is TRBJ1-1, the V gene TRBV5-1; D gene unclear. V was pared by 0 bases and J by 0 bases, with 6 bases between. The CDR3 is 14 amino acids. From germline, CDR1 is SGHRS and CDR2 YFSETQ. CDR3 residues: CASSLVQMNTEAFF. CDR3 nucleotides: TGCGCCAGCAGCTTGGTACAGATGAACACTGAAGCTTTCTTT.

This clonotype has ten or more counts. This chain connects TRBV7-2 to TRBJ1-5; D ambiguous. V was cut by 6 bases and J by 3 bases, with 15 bases left in between. Germline CDR1 and CDR2: SGHTA and FQGNSA. The CDR3 consists of 15 residues. CDR3 in amino acids: CASRKTAASNQPQHF. The DNA of the CDR3 is TGTGCCAGCAGAAAGACGGCAGCTTCCAATCAGCCCCAGCATTTT. Together with reference TRBV7-2 and TRBJ1-5, the CDR3 gives the full variable domain: GAGVSQSPSNKVTEKGKDVELRCDPISGHTALYWYRQSLGQGLEFLIYFQGNSAPDKSGLPSDRFSAERTGGSVSTLTIQRTQQEDSAVYLCASRKTAASNQPQHFGDGTRLSIL.

The genes are TRBV9 and TRBJ1-4, with D perhaps matching TRBD1 (6 bases). V lost 3 bases and J 0 bases, leaving 9 bases between the germline ends. Germline values: CDR1 SGDLS, CDR2 YYNGEE. This CDR3 contains 15 residues. The CDR3 loop reads CASSGGQSTNEKLFF. The CDR3 DNA follows: TGTGCCAGCAGCGGCGGACAGTCAACTAATGAAAAACTGTTTTTT. Combining the CDR3 with reference TRBV9 and TRBJ1-4 gives the whole variable domain DSGVTQTPKHLITATGQRVTLRCSPRSGDLSVYWYQQSLDQGLQFLIQYYNGEERAKGNILERFSAQQFPDLHSELNLSSLELGDSALYFCASSGGQSTNEKLFFGSGTQLSVL.

The rearrangement links TRBV15 to TRBJ2-5, with no clear D. CDR1 LNHNV and CDR2 YYDKDF come from the germline V gene (reference sequence). V lost 5 bases and J 2 bases, leaving 18 bases between the germline ends. The CDR3 runs to 16 residues. The CDR3 nucleotides are TGTGCCACCAGCGCTATAGGGTCCTTGGGTCAAGAGACCCAGTACTTC. It encodes CATSAIGSLGQETQYF.